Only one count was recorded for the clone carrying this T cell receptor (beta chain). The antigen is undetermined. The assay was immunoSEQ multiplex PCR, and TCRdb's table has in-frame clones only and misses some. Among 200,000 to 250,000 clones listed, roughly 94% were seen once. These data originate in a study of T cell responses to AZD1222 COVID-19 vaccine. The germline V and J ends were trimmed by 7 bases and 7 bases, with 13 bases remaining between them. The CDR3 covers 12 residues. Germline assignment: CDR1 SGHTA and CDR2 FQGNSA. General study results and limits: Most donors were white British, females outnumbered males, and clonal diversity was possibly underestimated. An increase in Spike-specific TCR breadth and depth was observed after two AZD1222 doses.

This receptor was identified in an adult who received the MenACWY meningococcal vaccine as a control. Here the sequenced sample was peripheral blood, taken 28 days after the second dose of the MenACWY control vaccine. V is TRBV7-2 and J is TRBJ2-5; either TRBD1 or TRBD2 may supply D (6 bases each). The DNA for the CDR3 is TGTGCCAGCACCGCCGGAGGGGGGACCCAGTACTTC. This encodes CASTAGGGTQYF.